This T cell receptor beta chain was sequenced during a study of T cells in Graves' hyperthyroidism and ophthalmopathy. Whole-study findings and limits: Blood also carried most thyroid clonotypes expanded above 0.001.

This clonotype was picked up many times. Its specificity is unknown. Germline CDR1 is LGHDT and CDR2 is YNNKEL (reference sequence). This CDR3 is 15 amino acids long. V trimming: 4 bases; J trimming: 6 bases; junction bases outside the gene matches: 10. Amplified TCR beta CDR3 regions came from RNA transcripts. A first-round RT-PCR of the TCR CDR3 used the HTBI primer set. Each CDR3 protein gets one entry after TCRdb re-called the multiplex PCR reads with MiXCR. The sample holds 500,000 to 600,000 distinct CDR3 sequences; about 20% are singletons and the top ten take over 45%. The sequence was collected from a middle-aged man with Graves' ophthalmopathy. The chain has TRBV3-1 and TRBJ2-7; TRBD1 agrees at 9 bases. The source material was blood. CDR3 DNA: TGTGCCAGCAGCCTGCCAAAGGGACAGGGTTTCGAGCAGTACTTC. It encodes CASSLPKGQGFEQYF.